This T cell receptor beta chain appears in the sequencing data of a study of blood T cell repertoires in COVID-19. The V and J ends lost 6 bases and 7 bases, in that order; junction bases with no gene match: 6. CDR3 size: 14 residues. Germline V gene data show CDR1 as MNHEY and CDR2 as SMNVEV (reference sequence). In the original workflow: The assay estimated nucleated cells by amplifying reference gene primers. Sequenced by immunoSEQ multiplex PCR; TCRdb stores in-frame clones only, minus some. The DNA gave D and trimming, while V, J and clone size come from that table. The sample shows nearly 110,000 clones, approximately 90% of them seen only once.

Sequenced material: peripheral blood. The chain links TRBV27 to TRBJ1-4; TRBD1 agrees at 9 bases. The TCR was taken from a woman younger than 45 with acute or convalescent COVID-19. CDR3 sequence reads: CASRLGTGCEKLFF. The CDR3 DNA follows: TGTGCCAGCAGACTCGGGACAGGGTGTGAAAAACTGTTTTTT.